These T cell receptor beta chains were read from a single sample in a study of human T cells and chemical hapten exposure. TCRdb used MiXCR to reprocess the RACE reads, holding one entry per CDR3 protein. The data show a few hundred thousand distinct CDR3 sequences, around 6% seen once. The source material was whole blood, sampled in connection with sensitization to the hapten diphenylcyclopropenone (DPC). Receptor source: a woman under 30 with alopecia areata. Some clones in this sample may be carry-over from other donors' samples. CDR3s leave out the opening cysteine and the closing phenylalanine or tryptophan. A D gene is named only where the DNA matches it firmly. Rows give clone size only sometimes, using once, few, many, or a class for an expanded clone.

CDR3aa: ASSLDRGMHNEQF; abundance: many; v_gene: TRBV11-3; j_gene: TRBJ2-1; d_gene: -
CDR3aa: ASSQGPTNEKLF; abundance: many; v_gene: TRBV7-2; j_gene: TRBJ1-4; d_gene: -
CDR3aa: ASSQGAGRQYGYT; abundance: few; v_gene: TRBV4-1; j_gene: TRBJ1-2; d_gene: -
CDR3aa: ASSRGLAYTGELF; abundance: -; v_gene: TRBV19; j_gene: TRBJ2-2; d_gene: -
CDR3aa: ASSDGLATDEQY; abundance: many; v_gene: TRBV2; j_gene: TRBJ2-7; d_gene: -
CDR3aa: ASSTYRGAQPQH; abundance: many; v_gene: TRBV4-3; j_gene: TRBJ1-5; d_gene: TRBD1
CDR3aa: ASTPETGRYGYT; abundance: many; v_gene: TRBV5-1; j_gene: TRBJ1-2; d_gene: -
CDR3aa: ASSLSGLDTQY; abundance: -; v_gene: TRBV12-3/TRBV12-4; j_gene: TRBJ2-3; d_gene: -
CDR3aa: ASRRLPQPDTQY; abundance: -; v_gene: TRBV2; j_gene: TRBJ2-3; d_gene: -
CDR3aa: ATRQRQGWNEKLF; abundance: many; v_gene: TRBV15; j_gene: TRBJ1-4; d_gene: TRBD1
CDR3aa: ASSLSGFTEAF; abundance: many; v_gene: TRBV11-2; j_gene: TRBJ1-1; d_gene: -
CDR3aa: ASSLVENEKLF; abundance: many; v_gene: TRBV7-6; j_gene: TRBJ1-4; d_gene: -
CDR3aa: SASAGTGFANEQF; abundance: -; v_gene: TRBV20-1; j_gene: TRBJ2-1; d_gene: TRBD1
CDR3aa: ASSQVTGAEKLF; abundance: many; v_gene: TRBV4-3; j_gene: TRBJ1-4; d_gene: TRBD1
CDR3aa: ASSPRTSGGAGIGEQY; abundance: -; v_gene: TRBV7-2; j_gene: TRBJ2-7; d_gene: TRBD2
CDR3aa: ATEPSSYSPLH; abundance: few; v_gene: TRBV24-1; j_gene: TRBJ1-6; d_gene: -
CDR3aa: ASSRTQDSSY; abundance: -; v_gene: TRBV6-2/TRBV6-3; j_gene: TRBJ1-1; d_gene: -
CDR3aa: ASSRAGPHYGYT; abundance: many; v_gene: TRBV6-2/TRBV6-3; j_gene: TRBJ1-2; d_gene: -
CDR3aa: ASSRAGTNEKLF; abundance: -; v_gene: TRBV18; j_gene: TRBJ1-4; d_gene: -
CDR3aa: ASSRTGLNTEAF; abundance: many; v_gene: TRBV6-5; j_gene: TRBJ1-1; d_gene: -
CDR3aa: SRQAGTEYNEQF; abundance: -; v_gene: TRBV20-1; j_gene: TRBJ2-1; d_gene: TRBD1
CDR3aa: ASSVDVNTEAF; abundance: many; v_gene: TRBV9; j_gene: TRBJ1-1; d_gene: -
CDR3aa: SVDRDRTDYHMNTEAF; abundance: many; v_gene: TRBV29-1; j_gene: TRBJ1-1; d_gene: TRBD1
CDR3aa: ASSLQGGRDTQY; abundance: -; v_gene: TRBV2; j_gene: TRBJ2-3; d_gene: -